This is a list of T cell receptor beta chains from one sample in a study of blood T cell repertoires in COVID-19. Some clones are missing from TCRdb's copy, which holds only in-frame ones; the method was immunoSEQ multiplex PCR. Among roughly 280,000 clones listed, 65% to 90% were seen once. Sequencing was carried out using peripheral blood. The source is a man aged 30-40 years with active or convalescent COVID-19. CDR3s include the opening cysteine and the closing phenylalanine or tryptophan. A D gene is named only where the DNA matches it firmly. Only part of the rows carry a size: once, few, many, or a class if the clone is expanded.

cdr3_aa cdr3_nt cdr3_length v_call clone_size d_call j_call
CASSIGQGDQPQHF TGCGCCAGCAGCATAGGACAGGGCGATCAGCCCCAGCATTTT 14 TRBV5-1 . TRBD1 TRBJ1-5
CASSPRQGYGYTF TGTGCCAGCAGTCCTCGACAGGGCTATGGCTACACCTTC 13 TRBV27 . TRBD1 TRBJ1-2
CASSAGTSWDTQYF TGTGCCAGCAGCGCCGGGACTAGCTGGGATACGCAGTATTTT 14 TRBV6-2/TRBV6-3 . TRBD2 TRBJ2-3
CAWTRGPREKLFF TGTGCCTGGACGAGGGGGCCGAGGGAAAAACTGTTTTTT 13 TRBV30 . TRBD1 TRBJ1-4
CSAVGGSTEAFF TGCAGCGCCGTGGGAGGCTCTACTGAAGCTTTCTTT 12 TRBV29-1 . . TRBJ1-1
CASSKQDLNYEQYF TGTGCCAGTAGTAAACAGGACCTCAACTACGAGCAGTACTTC 14 TRBV19 . . TRBJ2-7
CASSSRGPLDNSPLHF TGTGCCAGCAGTTCCAGGGGCCCACTGGATAATTCACCCCTCCACTTT 16 TRBV6-5 . . TRBJ1-6
CASSQGSWLFTEAFF TGTGCCAGCAGCCAGGGGAGCTGGCTTTTCACTGAAGCTTTCTTT 15 TRBV14 . . TRBJ1-1
CASRQLAPSPYEQYF TGTGCCAGCAGGCAACTAGCTCCGTCTCCATACGAGCAGTACTTC 15 TRBV4-2 . . TRBJ2-7
CASSVATGSYAGELFF TGTGCCAGCAGCGTAGCTACAGGAAGCTACGCCGGGGAGCTGTTTTTT 16 TRBV9 . . TRBJ2-2
CASSIMGQGSNEQFF TGTGCCAGTAGTATAATGGGACAGGGTAGCAATGAGCAGTTCTTC 15 TRBV19 . TRBD1 TRBJ2-1
CASSVEQGVGELFF TGTGCCAGCAGCGTAGAACAGGGTGTTGGGGAGCTGTTTTTT 14 TRBV9 . . TRBJ2-2
CASRPDRGWEKLFF TGCGCCAGCCGGCCGGACAGGGGATGGGAAAAACTGTTTTTT 14 TRBV5-1 . TRBD1 TRBJ1-4
CASSQRTHRGRYSGANVLTF TGTGCCAGCAGCCAACGAACCCACAGGGGAAGGTACTCTGGGGCCAACGTCCTGACTTTC 20 TRBV14 . TRBD1 TRBJ2-6
CRDRSWAWVFF TGCAGGGACAGGTCCTGGGCTTGGGTGTTTTTT 11 TRBV20-1 . TRBD1 TRBJ1-4
CASSILASTEKLFF TGTGCCAGTAGTATCTTGGCCTCCACAGAAAAACTGTTTTTT 14 TRBV19 . . TRBJ1-4
CASSYDRNYGYTF TGTGCCAGCAGCTATGACAGGAACTATGGCTACACCTTC 13 TRBV7-8 . . TRBJ1-2
CASCDPGTGDYEQYF TGCGCCAGCTGTGATCCCGGGACAGGGGATTACGAGCAGTACTTC 15 TRBV5-1 few TRBD1 TRBJ2-7
CASSQQGLAGGYEQFF TGTGCCAGCAGCCAACAGGGACTAGCGGGGGGGTATGAGCAGTTCTTC 16 TRBV4-2 . TRBD2 TRBJ2-1
CASSDTAGELFF TGCGCCAGCAGTGATACTGCCGGGGAGCTGTTTTTT 12 TRBV10-1 . . TRBJ2-2
CASRSHETTEQYF TGCGCCAGCAGAAGTCACGAGACTACGGAGCAGTACTTC 13 TRBV5-1 . . TRBJ2-7
CASSLDLAPDTQYF TGTGCCAGCAGCTTGGATCTGGCTCCCGATACGCAGTATTTT 14 TRBV5-4 . . TRBJ2-3
CASSQRTGELFF TGTGCCAGCAGCCAACGGACCGGGGAGCTGTTTTTT 12 TRBV3-1/TRBV3-2 . . TRBJ2-2
CASSIRGRIQYF TGTGCCAGCAGTATAAGGGGGCGCATTCAGTACTTC 12 TRBV2 . TRBD1 TRBJ2-4
CASSLARATNEKLFF TGTGCCAGCAGCTTAGCACGAGCAACTAATGAAAAACTGTTTTTT 15 TRBV7-9 few . TRBJ1-4
CASSSSGGGTDTQYF TGCGCCAGCAGCTCCTCCGGGGGGGGCACAGATACGCAGTATTTT 15 TRBV5-1 . TRBD2 TRBJ2-3
CASRSTGSGNTIYF TGCGCCAGCAGGTCAACAGGGTCTGGAAACACCATATATTTT 14 TRBV5-1 . . TRBJ1-3
CASRSGELNTEAFF TGCGCCAGCAGGTCCGGGGAACTGAACACTGAAGCTTTCTTT 14 TRBV10-2 . . TRBJ1-1